This TCR beta chain was observed in a study of blood T cell repertoires in COVID-19. Trimming left V 0 bases short and J 2 bases short, with 11 bases between. Germline assignment: CDR1 GTSNPN and CDR2 SVGIG (reference sequence). CDR3 size: 14 residues. Method: immunoSEQ multiplex PCR; TCRdb's copy keeps in-frame clones and lacks some. The sample lists over 200,000 clones, over 80% occurring once. This sequence originates from a man between 18 and 29 years old with acute COVID-19. The material sequenced was PBMCs or T cells enriched from blood (not recorded which). The gene calls are TRBV30 and TRBJ2-7, with D maybe TRBD1 (5 bases). CDR3 in amino acids: CAWSVKGVTYEQYF. The CDR3 DNA reads TGTGCCTGGAGTGTAAAAGGGGTTACCTACGAGCAGTACTTC.